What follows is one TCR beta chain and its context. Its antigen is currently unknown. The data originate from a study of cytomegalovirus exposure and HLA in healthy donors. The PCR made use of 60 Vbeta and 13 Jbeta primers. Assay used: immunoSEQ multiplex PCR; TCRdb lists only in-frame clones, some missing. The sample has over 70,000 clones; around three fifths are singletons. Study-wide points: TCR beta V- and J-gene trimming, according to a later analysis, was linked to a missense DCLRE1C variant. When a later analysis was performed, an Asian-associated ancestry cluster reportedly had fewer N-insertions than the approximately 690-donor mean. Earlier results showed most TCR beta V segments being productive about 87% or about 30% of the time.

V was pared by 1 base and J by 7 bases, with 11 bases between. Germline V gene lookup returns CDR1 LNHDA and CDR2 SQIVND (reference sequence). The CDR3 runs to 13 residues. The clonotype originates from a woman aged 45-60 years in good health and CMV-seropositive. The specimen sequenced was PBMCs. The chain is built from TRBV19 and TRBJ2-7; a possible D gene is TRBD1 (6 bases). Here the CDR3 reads CASSIAQGWEQYF. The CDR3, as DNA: TGTGCCAGTAGTATAGCACAGGGTTGGGAGCAGTACTTC. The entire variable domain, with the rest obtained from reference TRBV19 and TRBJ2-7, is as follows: DGGITQSPKYLFRKEGQNVTLSCEQNLNHDAMYWYRQDPGQGLRLIYYSQIVNDFQKGDIAEGYSVSREKKESFPLTVTSAQKNPTAFYLCASSIAQGWEQYFGPGTRLTVT.